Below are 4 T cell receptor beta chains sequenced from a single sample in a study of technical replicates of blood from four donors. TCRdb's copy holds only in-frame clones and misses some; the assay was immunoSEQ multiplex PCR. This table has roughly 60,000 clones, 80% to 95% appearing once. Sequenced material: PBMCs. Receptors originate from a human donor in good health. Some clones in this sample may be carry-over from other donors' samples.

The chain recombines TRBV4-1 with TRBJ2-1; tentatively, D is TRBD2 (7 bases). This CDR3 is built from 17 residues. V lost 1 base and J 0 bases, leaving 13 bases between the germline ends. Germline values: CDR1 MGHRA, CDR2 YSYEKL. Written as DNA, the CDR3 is TGCGCCAGCAGCCAAGTCGAAGGGGGGGGCTCCTACAATGAGCAGTTCTTC. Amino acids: CASSQVEGGGSYNEQFF.

The CDR3: CASSYRGPPSTDTQYF. CDR3 sequence (DNA): TGTGCCAGCAGTTACAGGGGGCCGCCTAGCACAGATACGCAGTATTTT. The chain joins TRBV6-5 to TRBJ2-3, with TRBD1 matching over 7 bases. V lost 2 bases and J lost 0; bases outside the gene matches: 5. Germline-derived CDR1 and CDR2 are MNHEY and SVGAGI. The CDR3 sequence is 16 residues long.

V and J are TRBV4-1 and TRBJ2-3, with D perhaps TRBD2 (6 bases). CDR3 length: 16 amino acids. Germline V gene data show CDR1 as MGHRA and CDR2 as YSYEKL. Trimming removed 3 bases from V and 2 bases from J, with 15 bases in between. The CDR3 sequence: CASSQGWPSDTDTQYF. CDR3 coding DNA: TGCGCCAGCAGCCAGGGGTGGCCTAGCGACACAGATACGCAGTATTTT.

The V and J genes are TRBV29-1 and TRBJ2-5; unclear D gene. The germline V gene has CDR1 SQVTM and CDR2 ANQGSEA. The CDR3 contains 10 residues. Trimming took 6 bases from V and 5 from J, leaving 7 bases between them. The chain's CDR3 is CSVRWETQYF. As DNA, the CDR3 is TGCAGCGTGAGGTGGGAGACCCAGTACTTC.